The entry that follows covers one T cell receptor (beta chain) sequence. The sample belongs to a study of cytomegalovirus exposure and HLA in healthy donors. Study summary: Out of 398 genotyped donors, about 80% belonged to the Caucasian-associated ancestry cluster.

In the PCR, 60 Vbeta and 13 Jbeta primers were used. Data came from immunoSEQ multiplex PCR; TCRdb stores just in-frame clones and leaves some out. The ten most abundant clones cover 3.8% of a sample with tens of thousands of clones. The clonotype comes from a female donor in good health and CMV-seropositive. Sequenced input: PBMCs.

The CDR3, as DNA: TGTGCCAGCAGCCGTTCCCGACTAGCGGGGGGCCGAAACACAGATACGCAGTATTTT. Translation gives CASSRSRLAGGRNTDTQYF. The chain recombines TRBV7-2 with TRBJ2-3; 13 bases are a match to TRBD2. V was clipped by 5 bases and J by 2 bases; unmatched bases: 13. In germline, CDR1 is SGHTA, CDR2 FQGNSA. The CDR3 totals 19 residues.